This T cell receptor beta chain was observed in a study of T cells in Graves' hyperthyroidism and ophthalmopathy. Amplification of TCR beta CDR3 regions used RNA as the template. HTBI primers were the set used in a first-round RT-PCR of the TCR CDR3. TCRdb ran MiXCR on the multiplex PCR reads and lists one entry per CDR3 protein. The data hold more than 550,000 distinct CDR3 sequences, with roughly a sixth observed a single time. The TCR sequence derives from a woman in her fifties or sixties with Graves' hyperthyroidism that later progressed to Graves' ophthalmopathy. Sequences were obtained from blood.

Here the CDR3 reads CASRPPGQGLGYTF. In DNA form, the CDR3 reads TGTGCCAGCAGACCCCCGGGACAGGGCCTGGGCTACACCTTC. The chain has TRBV6-2 or TRBV6-3 and TRBJ1-2; 9 bases are shared with TRBD1. The CDR3 has 14 residues. CDR1 and CDR2 from the germline V gene are MNHEY and SVGEGT. The J segment lost 8 bases and the V segment lost 6 bases, leaving 10 bases of the junction unmatched.